A single T cell receptor beta chain is shown here with its context. Its cognate antigen is unknown. This specimen comes from a study of PD-L1 blockade in urothelial cancer. Study-level background: Median T cell yield per blood sample was 120,000 to 150,000 cells.

Here immunoSEQ multiplex PCR was the method, and the copy in TCRdb shows in-frame clones only, minus some. The table has 95,000 to 130,000 clones, roughly 89% seen once; the top ten hold roughly 1.7%. Broader study findings: Stronger expansion of tumor-associated clones in blood at 3 weeks distinguished durable-benefit patients. When pretreatment blood TCR clonality was below the median, it predicted better survival.

Time point given: peripheral blood 6 weeks after treatment start. Germline loops: CDR1 LGHNT, CDR2 FRNRAP. V lost 5 bases, J lost 1 base, and 8 bases lay in between. The CDR3 sequence is 13 residues long. This specimen consisted of PBMCs, obtained around atezolizumab (anti-PD-L1) treatment. The genes are TRBV12-5 and TRBJ1-1; D gene ambiguous. This sequence originates from a man in his sixties with urothelial cancer. The CDR3: CASGPQSNTEAFF. CDR3 nucleotide sequence: TGTGCTAGTGGTCCCCAGTCGAACACTGAAGCTTTCTTT. Looking up the rest from reference TRBV12-5 and TRBJ1-1 gives the full variable domain: DARVTQTPRHKVTEMGQEVTMRCQPILGHNTVFWYRQTMMQGLELLAYFRNRAPLDDSGMPKDRFSAEMPDATLATLKIQPSEPRDSAVYFCASGPQSNTEAFFGQGTRLTVV.